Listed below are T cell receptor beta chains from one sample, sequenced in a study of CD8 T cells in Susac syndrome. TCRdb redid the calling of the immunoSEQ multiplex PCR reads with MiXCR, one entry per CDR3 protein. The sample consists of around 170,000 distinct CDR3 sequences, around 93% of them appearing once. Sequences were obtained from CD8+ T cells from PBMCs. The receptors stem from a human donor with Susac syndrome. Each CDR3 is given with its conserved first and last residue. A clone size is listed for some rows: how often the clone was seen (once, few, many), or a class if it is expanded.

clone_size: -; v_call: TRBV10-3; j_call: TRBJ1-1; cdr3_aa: CAISESRGHVGNTEAFF
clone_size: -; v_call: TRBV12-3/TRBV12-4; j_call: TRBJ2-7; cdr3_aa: CASSPRDSFYEQYF
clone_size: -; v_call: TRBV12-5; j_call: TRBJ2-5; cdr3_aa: CASGLQGEEETQYF
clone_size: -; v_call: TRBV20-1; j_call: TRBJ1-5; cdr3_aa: CSATQRGGDQPQHF
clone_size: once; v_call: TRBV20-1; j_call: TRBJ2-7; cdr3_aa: CSARDAPAGGSYEQYF
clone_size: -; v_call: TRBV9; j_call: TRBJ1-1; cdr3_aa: CASSGRGGVDTEAFF
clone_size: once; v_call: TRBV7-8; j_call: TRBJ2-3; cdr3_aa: CASSLAGVNTDTQYF
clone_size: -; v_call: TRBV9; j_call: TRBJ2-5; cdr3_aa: CAIGQGGTQYF
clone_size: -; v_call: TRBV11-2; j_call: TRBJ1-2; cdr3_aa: CASSGLGKNYGYTF
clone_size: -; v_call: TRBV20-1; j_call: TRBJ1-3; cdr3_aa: CSAQRTGGGNTIYF
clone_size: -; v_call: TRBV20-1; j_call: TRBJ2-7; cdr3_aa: CSARDQRQGAFVQYF
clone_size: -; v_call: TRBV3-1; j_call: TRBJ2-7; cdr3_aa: CASSQSASSYEQYF
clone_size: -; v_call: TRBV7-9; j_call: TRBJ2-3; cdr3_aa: CASSRDRAHTDTQYF
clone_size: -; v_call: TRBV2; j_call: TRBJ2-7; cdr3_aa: CAGRTGSSYEQYF